This T cell receptor beta chain was obtained from a study of somatic mutations in cytotoxic T cells in rheumatoid arthritis. The wider study: Flow cytometry sorted some V beta antibody-stained T-cell populations to nearly 100% purity, V beta1+ cells among them being sequenced for TCRB.

Original handling: Concordance between patient CD8+ clones exceeding 1% and published virus-specific TCRB sequences was infrequent. Libraries were prepared by immunoSEQ multiplex PCR; TCRdb keeps only in-frame clonotypes and omits some of them. That table gives V, J and clone size, and the DNA gave D and trimming. The repertoire holds about 14,000 clones, with over 75% as singletons. Study outcomes and limitations: Rising age went with increasing CD8+ clonality in rheumatoid arthritis patients; healthy controls showed no such increase.

This clone was seen just once. Its specificity is unknown. The CDR3 has 16 residues. V shed 0 bases and J shed 0 bases, with 11 bases lying between them. In germline, CDR1 is SQVTM, CDR2 ANQGSEA. The sample taken for sequencing was CD8+ T cells sorted from blood. The TCR originated in an adult with rheumatoid arthritis. The chain joins TRBV29-1 to TRBJ2-2; D is possibly TRBD2 (6 bases). The CDR3 DNA follows: TGCAGCGTTGAAGATTGGAGCGGGTCGAACACCGGGGAGCTGTTTTTT. Protein: CSVEDWSGSNTGELFF.